Each of the 27 T cell receptor beta chains below was sequenced from the same sample in a study of blood T cell repertoires in COVID-19. Produced via immunoSEQ multiplex PCR; TCRdb's table is partial and in-frame only. The data hold 90,000 or so clones, with under 90% observed a single time. The sequenced material came from peripheral blood. The receptors stem from a man in his sixties with COVID-19, enrolled during active disease.

V usage is TRBV28 and J usage is TRBJ1-5; D not resolved. This CDR3 is 12 amino acids long. The V end was cut by 7 bases, the J end by 6 bases, with 10 bases between. Germline V gives CDR1 MDHEN, CDR2 SYDVKM. The CDR3 is CASKQRVQPQHF. The CDR3 DNA reads as TGTGCCAGCAAACAACGGGTTCAGCCCCAGCATTTT.

The J gene is TRBJ2-1, the V gene TRBV12-3 or TRBV12-4, with TRBD2 as a possible D gene (6 bases). With 11 bases removed from V and 3 bases from J, the gap between germline ends came to 14 bases. This CDR3 spans 13 amino acids. The CDR3 is CASSQGGYNEQFF. The DNA of the CDR3 is TGTGCCTCCTCCCAGGGAGGCTACAATGAGCAGTTCTTC.

The genes are TRBV11-3 and TRBJ1-6; 10 bases map to TRBD1. Germline values: CDR1 SGHNT, CDR2 YENEEA. V trimming: 6 bases; J trimming: 8 bases; junction bases outside the gene matches: 4. The length of the CDR3 is 14 residues. CDR3 in amino acids: CASRTGGSDSPLHF. CDR3 coding DNA: TGTGCCAGCAGGACAGGGGGCTCGGATTCACCCCTCCACTTT.

V usage is TRBV6-5 and J usage is TRBJ1-2, with a weak D call TRBD1 (6 bases). Deletions cut 7 bases from V and 2 bases from J, with 14 bases between. The germline CDR1 and CDR2 sequences are MNHEY and SVGAGI. This CDR3 has 14 residues. CDR3 region: CASTSNRENYGYTF. For the CDR3, the DNA is TGTGCCAGCACGTCGAACAGGGAGAACTATGGCTACACCTTC.

This chain uses TRBV5-1 with TRBJ1-6; the match to TRBD1 covers 7 bases. Per the germline V gene, CDR1 is SGHRS and CDR2 is YFSETQ. The length of the CDR3 is 14 residues. The V segment lost 5 bases and the J segment 10 bases; nucleotides outside the gene matches: 9. CDR3 DNA sequence: TGCGCCAGCAGAGGGGGGACAGAGGGGTCACCCCTCCACTTT. It encodes CASRGGTEGSPLHF.

The CDR3 DNA follows: TGTGCCAGTAGTGGAGCGGGGGGAAATCAGCCCCAGCATTTT. Its protein product is CASSGAGGNQPQHF. The chain employs TRBV19 and TRBJ1-5; D is possibly TRBD1 (5 bases). V shed 5 bases and J shed 4 bases, with 12 bases lying between them. Looked up from germline, CDR1 is LNHDA and CDR2 is SQIVND (reference sequence). The CDR3 extends over 14 amino acids.

This clone was observed a handful of times. The V and J genes are TRBV24-1 and TRBJ2-1; 16 bases fit TRBD2. The germline gives CDR1 KGHDR, CDR2 SFDVKD. With V trimmed by 4 bases and J by 2 bases, 1 base remained unmatched. CDR3 length: 17 amino acids. CDR3 nucleotides: TGTGCCACCAGTGACGGGACTAGCGGGAGGGCCTACAATGAGCAGTTCTTC. Protein product: CATSDGTSGRAYNEQFF.

J is TRBJ1-1 and V is TRBV2; perhaps TRBD1 as D (5 bases). This CDR3 contains 15 residues. Germline assignment: CDR1 SNHLY and CDR2 FYNNEI. V shed 6 bases and J shed 3 bases, with 17 bases lying between them. CDR3 bases: TGTGCCAGCAGCGGGTACGGAGGGGCGGACACTGAAGCTTTCTTT. Translated: CASSGYGGADTEAFF.

The V call is TRBV5-1, the J call TRBJ2-7; 7 bases agree with TRBD1. J was trimmed by 2 bases and V by 2 bases; bases with no gene match: 7. The CDR3 length is 15 residues. Per germline, CDR1 SGHRS and CDR2 YFSETQ. The CDR3 is CASSLQTGRAYEQYF. In nucleotides, the CDR3 is TGCGCCAGCAGCTTACAGACAGGGCGCGCCTACGAGCAGTACTTC.

The V gene is TRBV29-1, the J gene TRBJ2-2, with TRBD2 matching over 8 bases. Germline V CDR1 and CDR2: SQVTM, ANQGSEA. V shed 5 bases and J 3 bases; nucleotides not matched to a gene: 5. The CDR3 runs 14 residues. Here the CDR3 reads CSVSGSTDTGELFF. In nucleotides, the CDR3 is TGCAGCGTTAGCGGGAGTACCGACACCGGGGAGCTGTTTTTT.

This chain uses TRBV4-2 with TRBJ2-7, with D unclear. The CDR3 length is 13 residues. Germline CDR1 LGHNA, CDR2 YNFKEQ. V was trimmed by 0 bases and J by 6 bases, leaving 9 bases between them. DNA of the CDR3: TGTGCCAGCAGCCAAGATTTATCAGGCGAGCAGTACTTC. This codes for CASSQDLSGEQYF.

This clone appeared a single time. The V call is TRBV30, the J call TRBJ1-2, with 7 bases fitting TRBD1. From germline, CDR1 is GTSNPN and CDR2 SVGIG (reference sequence). The CDR3 consists of 13 residues. V was clipped by 3 bases and J by 2 bases; unmatched bases: 3. CDR3 sequence: CAWRGQSNYGYTF. The DNA for the CDR3 is TGTGCCTGGAGGGGACAGAGCAACTATGGCTACACCTTC.

As regards this clone: The sample holds other DNA sequences that translate to the same CDR3. This sequence joins TRBV9 and TRBJ2-2; D is undetermined. V dropped 0 bases and J dropped 0 bases, with 3 bases sitting between them. The germline V gene has CDR1 SGDLS and CDR2 YYNGEE. The CDR3 runs to 14 residues. The CDR3 reads CASSVVANTGELFF. The CDR3 nucleotides are TGTGCCAGCAGCGTAGTCGCGAACACCGGGGAGCTGTTTTTT.

This chain connects TRBV21-1 to TRBJ1-4; TRBD1 was called by the table and not checked on the DNA. TRBV21-1 is deemed a pseudogene. The CDR3 consists of 17 residues. The CDR3 reads CASSRRTGRFGNEKLFF. The CDR3, as DNA: TGTGCCAGCAGCCGACGGACAGGGAGATTTGGTAATGAAAAACTGTTTTTT.

This sequence joins TRBV5-1 and TRBJ2-2; perhaps TRBD2 as D (5 bases). V lost 0 bases, J lost 0 bases, and 6 bases lay in between. Looked up from germline, CDR1 is SGHRS and CDR2 is YFSETQ. The CDR3 loop spans 15 amino acids. DNA for the CDR3: TGCGCCAGCAGCTTGGCCGGGGCGAACACCGGGGAGCTGTTTTTT. This codes for CASSLAGANTGELFF.

The chain is built from TRBV12-2 and TRBJ2-1; whether TRBD2, the table's D call, matches the DNA was not checked. TRBV12-2 corresponds to a pseudogene. The CDR3 extends over 12 amino acids. CDR3 DNA: TGTGCAAGTCGCTTAGGACTCAATGAGCAGTTCTTC. Translated, it gives CASRLGLNEQFF.

This clone was seen just once. The V and J genes are TRBV29-1 and TRBJ1-3; D unresolved. Germline-derived CDR1 and CDR2 are SQVTM and ANQGSEA. V was shortened by 0 bases and J by 0 bases, with 12 bases between the two germline ends. This CDR3 comprises 16 residues. This chain's CDR3 is CSVEDGLGDSGNTIYF. The CDR3 nucleotides read TGCAGCGTTGAAGATGGGTTGGGAGACTCTGGAAACACCATATATTTT.

The chain recombines TRBV4-1 with TRBJ1-1; TRBD1 matches 9 bases. This CDR3 is built from 15 residues. With V trimmed by 3 bases and J by 7 bases, 9 bases remained unmatched. Germline CDR1 MGHRA, CDR2 YSYEKL. The CDR3 sequence is CASSHPRDRVLEAFF. The CDR3 DNA follows: TGCGCCAGCAGCCATCCACGGGACAGGGTTCTTGAAGCTTTCTTT.

The rearrangement links TRBV18 to TRBJ2-2; TRBD2 matches at 8 bases. Per germline, CDR1 KGHSH and CDR2 LQKENI. The CDR3 length is 15 residues. The J segment lost 4 bases and the V segment lost 1 base, leaving 2 bases of the junction unmatched. Here the CDR3 DNA reads TGTGCCAGCTCACCACTTCTAGCGGGCACCGGGGAGCTGTTTTTT. Amino acid sequence: CASSPLLAGTGELFF.

This clone was counted once. The chain employs TRBV18 and TRBJ2-7; TRBD2 aligns across 8 bases. J lost 1 base, V lost 3 bases, and 2 bases had no gene match. CDR3 length: 14 amino acids. The germline gives CDR1 KGHSH, CDR2 LQKENI. This CDR3 is CASSPGTSSYEQYF. CDR3 sequence (DNA): TGTGCCAGCTCACCGGGGACTAGTTCCTACGAGCAGTACTTC.

This sequence joins TRBV19 and TRBJ1-4; 10 bases align to TRBD1. The CDR3 contains 17 residues. Germline loops: CDR1 LNHDA, CDR2 SQIVND (reference sequence). J was trimmed by 6 bases and V by 6 bases; bases with no gene match: 13. The CDR3: CASSLKGDRGRYEKLFF. CDR3 sequence (DNA): TGTGCCAGTAGCCTCAAGGGAGACAGGGGGCGATATGAAAAACTGTTTTTT. Drawing the rest from reference TRBV19 and TRBJ1-4, the complete variable domain is DGGITQSPKYLFRKEGQNVTLSCEQNLNHDAMYWYRQDPGQGLRLIYYSQIVNDFQKGDIAEGYSVSREKKESFPLTVTSAQKNPTAFYLCASSLKGDRGRYEKLFFGSGTQLSVL.

V and J are TRBV19 and TRBJ2-7; TRBD2 agrees at 7 bases. J lost 4 bases, V lost 2 bases, and 14 bases had no gene match. Germline V CDR1 and CDR2: LNHDA, SQIVND (reference sequence). The CDR3 length is 17 residues. CDR3 in amino acids: CASSISWGGEVRYEQYF. CDR3 coding DNA: TGTGCCAGTAGTATAAGTTGGGGAGGGGAGGTAAGGTACGAGCAGTACTTC.

The CDR3 loop is CATRNGQTTNEKLFF. The CDR3 nucleotides are TGTGCCACTAGAAATGGACAGACAACTAATGAAAAACTGTTTTTT. The chain recombines TRBV27 with TRBJ1-4; TRBD1 is a possible D gene (6 bases). The CDR3 has 15 amino acids. CDR1 is MNHEY and CDR2 is SMNVEV in the germline V gene (reference sequence). Trimming shortened V by 10 bases and J by 0 bases, and 15 bases separated the two germline ends.

J is TRBJ2-7 and V is TRBV9; TRBD2 agrees at 7 bases. Germline assignment: CDR1 SGDLS and CDR2 YYNGEE. This CDR3 has 16 residues. Trimming cost V 0 bases and J 5 bases; bases outside gene matches: 11. In DNA, the CDR3 is TGTGCCAGCAGCGTAGAGGAGGGCGGCGGGAGCCACGAGCAGTACTTC. Its translation: CASSVEEGGGSHEQYF.

The V call is TRBV3-1 (or the pseudogene TRBV3-2), the J call TRBJ1-2, with unresolved D. V was clipped by 8 bases and J by 6 bases, with 13 bases between them. This CDR3 spans 12 amino acids. Germline V gives CDR1 LGHDT, CDR2 YNNKEL (reference sequence). In DNA form, the CDR3 reads TGTGCCAGCGCCCCCGGGAGGGATGGCTACACCTTC. Its protein product is CASAPGRDGYTF.

The chain has TRBV27 and TRBJ2-1; 8 bases are shared with TRBD2. The germline CDR1 and CDR2 sequences are MNHEY and SMNVEV (reference sequence). After removal of 6 bases from V and 1 base from J, the junction contained 5 bases not matched to a gene. The CDR3 has 15 amino acids. The DNA of the CDR3 is TGTGCCAGCAGGGGTAGCGGGACATCCTACAATGAGCAGTTCTTC. Translation: CASRGSGTSYNEQFF.

Of note for this clone: Relative to the germline gene, one junction end is altered; a read error may explain this. J is TRBJ2-5 and V is TRBV7-7; 10 bases match TRBD2. CDR3 length equals 16 residues. Germline CDR1 and CDR2: SSHAT and FNYEAQ (reference sequence). The CDR3 spells CASSLGVAGGQETQYF. CDR3 coding DNA: TGTGCTAGCAGCTTAGGGGTAGCGGGGGGCCAAGAGACCCAGTACTTC.